Sequencing of this TCR beta chain was carried out in a study of T cell repertoires and HLA-DP antigens. Overall study context: One alloantigen had ten groove amino acid differences from self, the other one.

General study results and limits: Against both alloantigens, CD137+ clonality was similar, approximately 0.4. No separate analysis of naive versus memory CD4+ cells was done.

Looked up from germline, CDR1 is MGHDK and CDR2 is SYGVNS. With 4 bases clipped from V and 2 bases from J, the junction kept 7 bases outside the gene matches. This CDR3 is built from 15 residues. Points on this clone: Its specificity is unknown.

Each pre-culture CD4+ sample aimed for 200,000 to 250,000 T cell genomes at deep resolution. Sequenced by immunoSEQ multiplex PCR; TCRdb stores in-frame clones only, minus some. The sample records about 120,000 clones, over 90% being singletons. The V gene is TRBV25-1, the J gene TRBJ1-1, with 7 positions matching TRBD1. This TCR was sampled from a woman between 18 and 29 years old in good health and CMV-seronegative. Source material: CD4+ T cells from PBMCs. CDR3: CASSATGTVNTEAFF. CDR3 DNA: TGTGCCAGCAGTGCAACCGGGACAGTAAACACTGAAGCTTTCTTT. Full variable domain (rest looked up from reference TRBV25-1 and TRBJ1-1): EADIYQTPRYLVIGTGKKITLECSQTMGHDKMYWYQQDPGMELHLIHYSYGVNSTEKGDLSSESTVSRIRTEHFPLTLESARPSHTSQYLCASSATGTVNTEAFFGQGTRLTVV.